The clone carrying this T cell receptor (beta chain) showed up just once. Its antigen is currently unknown. A read error may produce the germline difference seen at one junction end. Produced via immunoSEQ multiplex PCR; TCRdb's table is partial and in-frame only. The sample lists approximately 26,000 clones, about 73% occurring once. This sample was taken from a study of vaccination effects on CD4 cells after COVID-19. On the study more broadly: Relative to the second dose, post-vaccine samples were obtained a median of 72 days later. Study results and limitations: Clones of infection and vaccine origin contracted markedly late after vaccination.

ViraFEST used viral peptide pools to expand antigen-specific CD4+ T cells before sequencing. Culturing for more than 9 days preceded CD4+ T cell isolation. Participants were vaccinated with two doses of either the BNT162b2 or mRNA-1273 vaccine. Wells of around 2.2 million PBMC each were grown with about 9.8 IU/ml IL-2 and approximately 9.5 ug/ml peptides. This TCR derives from a human donor who received a COVID-19 vaccine. The specimen was CD4+ T cells from PBMCs cultured with HCoV-NL63 spike peptides, collected after COVID-19 vaccination.

The CDR3 region is CASSLDNYGYTF. CDR3 DNA sequence: TGTGCCAGCAGTTTGGACAACTATGGCTACACCTTC. The chain links TRBV5-4 to TRBJ1-2; D not certain. CDR3 length equals 12 residues. CDR1 and CDR2 (germline): SGHNT, YYREEE (reference sequence).